The 22 T cell receptor beta chains reported below all come from one sample, sequenced in a study of T-cell reconstitution after alpha-beta-depleted transplantation in children (dated by TCRdb to the mid-2010s). Taken with the paper, the label for treatment or condition translates to: allogeneic hematopoietic cell transplantation with graft depleted of TCRalphabeta T cells and CD19 B cells. The receptor library was made with PCR. Sequenced using an Illumina HiSeq 2500. Molecular barcoding was employed in the preparation of TCR libraries, with unique molecular identifiers being used to normalize TCRbeta repertoire quantification. TCRdb applied fastp at Q25 and MiXCR to the public reads, then kept only in-frame beta chains. Each entry merges the rows of one CDR3 protein and shows their most common DNA and genes. In this sample the table shows around 700,000 distinct CDR3 sequences, approximately 14% of which occur a single time. In total, the top ten clones hold roughly 0.77% of the sample.

Sample: PBMCs, taken before TCRalphabeta/CD19-depleted stem cell transplant. These TCRs come from a girl aged 2-10 years with congenital amegakaryocytic thrombocytopenia, due to receive a stem cell transplant.

This chain joins TRBV5-1 and TRBJ2-1; a weak D match, TRBD1 (6 bases). V was cut by 1 base and J by 6 bases, with 14 bases left in between. CDR3 length: 15 amino acids. The germline V gene has CDR1 SGHRS and CDR2 YFSETQ. Here the CDR3 DNA reads TGCGCCAGCAGCTTGACAGGGCTGTGGCCCAATGAGCAGTTCTTC. Translation: CASSLTGLWPNEQFF.

This clonotype has ten or more counts. The chain is built from TRBV4-2 and TRBJ2-3; TRBD1 agrees at 11 bases. V lost 6 bases, J lost 2 bases, and 16 bases stayed unmatched. The CDR3 is 19 amino acids. Germline V gives CDR1 LGHNA, CDR2 YNFKEQ. Here the CDR3 reads CASRQSPDRGPLYTDTQYF. CDR3 coding DNA: TGTGCCAGCAGACAATCACCGGACAGGGGGCCGCTTTACACAGATACGCAGTATTTT.

This clonotype appeared many times. The rearrangement uses TRBV12-3 or TRBV12-4 and TRBJ1-5, with TRBD1 identical over 8 bases. CDR3 length: 12 residues. V was pared by 6 bases and J by 7 bases, with 2 bases of the junction left unmatched. The CDR3 coding sequence is TGTGCCAGCAGCCAGGGGGCCCAGCCCCAGCATTTT. Its translation: CASSQGAQPQHF.

This clonotype came up many times. The chain couples TRBV20-1 to TRBJ2-1; 13 positions match TRBD2. This CDR3 has 16 amino acids. CDR1 is DFQATT, CDR2 SNEGSKA, per germline (reference sequence). V lost 0 bases and J lost 6; bases outside the gene matches: 5. CDR3 loop: CSARDPRTSGSNEQFF. DNA of the CDR3: TGCAGTGCTAGAGATCCTAGGACTAGCGGGAGCAATGAGCAGTTCTTC.

This clonotype showed up many times. This chain joins TRBV5-1 and TRBJ2-1; 10 bases fit TRBD2. V dropped 1 base and J dropped 8; count of bases not matched to a gene: 9. CDR1 and CDR2 from the germline V gene are SGHRS and YFSETQ. CDR3 length: 16 residues. The CDR3 protein is CASSLSGLAVEDEQFF. The CDR3 DNA follows: TGCGCCAGCAGCTTGTCAGGACTAGCGGTTGAGGATGAGCAGTTCTTC. The full variable domain, its missing parts supplied by reference TRBV5-1 and TRBJ2-1, is KAGVTQTPRYLIKTRGQQVTLSCSPISGHRSVSWYQQTPGQGLQFLFEYFSETQRNKGNFPGRFSGRQFSNSRSEMNVSTLELGDSALYLCASSLSGLAVEDEQFFGPGTRLTVL.

This clonotype was seen many times. The V gene is TRBV20-1, the J gene TRBJ2-1; D is possibly TRBD2 (5 bases). CDR3 size: 15 residues. Germline values: CDR1 DFQATT, CDR2 SNEGSKA (reference sequence). Between the trimmed V and J ends, which lost 3 bases and 5 bases, there was a span of 17 bases. In nucleotides, the CDR3 is TGCAGTGCTAGTCTCCCGCTAGCCCGGGACAATGAGCAGTTCTTC. Encoded protein: CSASLPLARDNEQFF.

This clonotype has more than one count but fewer than ten. The CDR3 nucleotides are TGCAGTGCTAGGTCGGCGAGCGGGGCGAACACCGGGGAGCTGTTTTTT. Encoded protein: CSARSASGANTGELFF. The chain combines TRBV20-1 with TRBJ2-2; TRBD2 matches 7 bases. V dropped 3 bases and J dropped 0; count of bases not matched to a gene: 7. This CDR3 comprises 16 residues. Germline-derived CDR1 and CDR2 are DFQATT and SNEGSKA (reference sequence).

Of note for this clonotype: Since a much larger clone is just one base distant, this may be a read error. Since no conserved phenylalanine or tryptophan closes the CDR3, a read error is the likely cause. The chain is built from TRBV20-1 and TRBJ2-2; TRBD2 matches 9 bases. Germline V gives CDR1 DFQATT, CDR2 SNEGSKA (reference sequence). This CDR3 has 15 residues. V gave up 0 bases and J gave up 8 bases; unmatched junction bases: 7. CDR3 DNA sequence: TGCAGTGCTAGAGATTATCTAGCGGGATCGGGGGAGCTGTTTTCT. This encodes CSARDYLAGSGELFS.

There are a few counts of this clonotype. V and J are TRBV10-3 and TRBJ2-7, with 8 bases lining up with TRBD2. The V gene's germline CDR1 is ENHRY and CDR2 SYGVKD. V was pared by 7 bases and J by 6 bases, with 11 bases of the junction left unmatched. The CDR3 sequence is 14 residues long. CDR3 loop: CAINAPGLGAEQYF. CDR3 nucleotide sequence: TGTGCCATCAATGCTCCGGGACTAGGAGCCGAGCAGTACTTC.

This clonotype has ten or more counts. The chain has TRBV12-3 or TRBV12-4 and TRBJ1-1; a possible D gene is TRBD1 (6 bases). The CDR3 extends over 11 amino acids. The germline V and J ends were trimmed by 6 bases and 11 bases, with 13 bases remaining between them. The CDR3 bases are TGTGCCAGCAGGTCGTACAGGGACGCTTTCTTT. Residues: CASRSYRDAFF.

This clonotype was found a few times. The rearrangement joins TRBV29-1 to TRBJ2-1; D not resolved. The V gene lost 7 bases and the J gene lost 0 bases, with 10 bases spanning the gap. There are 13 residues in the CDR3. Germline CDR1 and CDR2: SQVTM and ANQGSEA. CDR3 in amino acids: CSAMFASYNEQFF. DNA of the CDR3: TGCAGCGCCATGTTCGCCTCCTACAATGAGCAGTTCTTC.

V usage is TRBV2 and J usage is TRBJ1-4; D perhaps matches TRBD1 (6 bases). Between the trimmed V and J ends, which lost 6 bases and 8 bases, there was a span of 19 bases. CDR1 and CDR2 (germline): SNHLY, FYNNEI. The CDR3 has 15 residues. CDR3 DNA sequence: TGTGCCAGCAGGATACGGGACATCGGCAACGAAAAACTGTTTTTT. This encodes CASRIRDIGNEKLFF. Full variable domain (remainder filled in from reference TRBV2 and TRBJ1-4): EPEVTQTPSHQVTQMGQEVILRCVPISNHLYFYWYRQILGQKVEFLVSFYNNEISEKSEIFDDQFSVERPDGSNFTLKIRSTKLEDSAMYFCASRIRDIGNEKLFFGSGTQLSVL.

On this clonotype: A clone one base away is much larger, so this may be a read error. The V and J genes are TRBV10-3 and TRBJ1-1; no clear D. Between the trimmed V and J ends, which lost 5 bases and 1 base, there was a span of 5 bases. The V gene's germline CDR1 is ENHRY and CDR2 SYGVKD. CDR3 size: 12 residues. Written as DNA, the CDR3 is TGTGCCATCAGTAGGAAGAACACTGAAGCTTTCTTT. This sequence encodes CAISRKNTEAFF.

Many counts were recorded for this clonotype. This chain uses TRBV12-3 or TRBV12-4 with TRBJ2-5; TRBD2 agrees at 8 bases. The CDR3 is 12 residues long. J was trimmed by 4 bases and V by 8 bases; bases with no gene match: 3. CDR3 bases: TGTGCCAGCGGGACTAGGATAGAGACCCAGTACTTC. As protein: CASGTRIETQYF.

This clonotype was counted a few times. The CDR3, as DNA: TGTGCCAGCAGATTTAGCGGCCCTCTACAAGAGACCCAGTACTTC. It yields the protein CASRFSGPLQETQYF. The chain couples TRBV2 to TRBJ2-5, with D tentatively TRBD2 (6 bases). Trimming pared 6 bases from V and 2 bases from J, leaving 16 bases between. Germline values: CDR1 SNHLY, CDR2 FYNNEI. The length of the CDR3 is 15 residues.

J is TRBJ2-1 and V is TRBV7-6; 7 bases align to TRBD1. Germline V gene lookup returns CDR1 SGHVS and CDR2 FNYEAQ. V lost 2 bases to trimming and J lost 4 bases; unmatched junction nucleotides: 8. This CDR3 has 16 amino acids. The CDR3 loop reads CASSLQQGKIYNEQFF. In nucleotides, the CDR3 is TGTGCCAGCAGCTTACAACAGGGGAAAATTTACAATGAGCAGTTCTTC.

In this sample, this clonotype turned up many times. The chain has TRBV20-1 and TRBJ2-3; D unresolved. The CDR3 has 15 residues. The V end lost 0 bases, the J end lost 0 bases, and 10 bases lay between the germline ends. Germline loops: CDR1 DFQATT, CDR2 SNEGSKA (reference sequence). The CDR3 DNA sequence: TGCAGTGCTAGAGACAACGGGCGGAGCACAGATACGCAGTATTTT. Amino acid sequence: CSARDNGRSTDTQYF.

The table lists this clonotype with many counts. This chain links TRBV20-1 with TRBJ2-5; D is undetermined. Germline CDR1 DFQATT, CDR2 SNEGSKA (reference sequence). V was pared by 0 bases and J by 9 bases, with 8 bases between. This CDR3 region has 11 residues. In DNA, the CDR3 is TGCAGTGCTAGAGATCGAAACGCCCAGTACTTC. This encodes CSARDRNAQYF.

This clonotype was counted many times. The gene calls are TRBV5-1 and TRBJ1-1, with D tentatively TRBD1 (5 bases). The CDR3 totals 15 residues. V was clipped by 2 bases and J by 0 bases, with 11 bases between them. CDR1 and CDR2 from the germline V gene are SGHRS and YFSETQ. CDR3 protein: CASSLLGALNTEAFF. The CDR3 DNA is TGCGCCAGCAGCTTACTTGGGGCCTTGAACACTGAAGCTTTCTTT.

J is TRBJ2-1 and V is TRBV20-1; 9 bases are a match to TRBD2. Trimming removed 4 bases from V and 7 bases from J; junction bases left unmatched: 5. The CDR3 extends over 13 amino acids. Per germline, CDR1 DFQATT and CDR2 SNEGSKA (reference sequence). CDR3: CSANSGSWNEQFF. Written as DNA, the CDR3 is TGCAGTGCTAATAGCGGGAGCTGGAATGAGCAGTTCTTC.

This clonotype was detected many times. This chain uses TRBV6-1 with TRBJ1-1; 7 bases fit TRBD1. The CDR3 is 17 residues long. Germline CDR1 MNHNS, CDR2 SASEGT. Trimming at V came to 6 bases and at J to 0 bases, leaving 13 bases not matched to a gene. Here the CDR3 DNA reads TGTGCCAGCAGAACACTCCGACAGGGCCCCATGAACACTGAAGCTTTCTTT. Residues: CASRTLRQGPMNTEAFF.

Ten or more counts support this clonotype. V is TRBV3-1 and J is TRBJ1-3; no firm D call. The CDR3 extends over 15 amino acids. Germline loops: CDR1 LGHDT, CDR2 YNNKEL (reference sequence). Deletions cut 1 base from V and 2 bases from J, with 9 bases between. DNA of the CDR3: TGTGCCAGCAGCCAAGTGTTGGGTACTGGAAACACCATATATTTT. The encoded protein is CASSQVLGTGNTIYF.